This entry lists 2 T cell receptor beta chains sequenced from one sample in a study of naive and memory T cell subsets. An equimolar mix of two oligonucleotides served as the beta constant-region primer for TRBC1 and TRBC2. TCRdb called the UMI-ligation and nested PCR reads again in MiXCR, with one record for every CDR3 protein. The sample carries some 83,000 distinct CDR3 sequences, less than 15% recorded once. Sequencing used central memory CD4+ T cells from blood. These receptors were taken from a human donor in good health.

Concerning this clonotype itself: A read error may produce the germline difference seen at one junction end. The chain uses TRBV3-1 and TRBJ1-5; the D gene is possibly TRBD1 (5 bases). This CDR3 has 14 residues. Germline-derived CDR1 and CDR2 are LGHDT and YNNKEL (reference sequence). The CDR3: CASSKDRNNQPQHF. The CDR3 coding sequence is TGTGCCAGCAGCAAAGACAGAAACAATCAGCCCCAGCATTTT.

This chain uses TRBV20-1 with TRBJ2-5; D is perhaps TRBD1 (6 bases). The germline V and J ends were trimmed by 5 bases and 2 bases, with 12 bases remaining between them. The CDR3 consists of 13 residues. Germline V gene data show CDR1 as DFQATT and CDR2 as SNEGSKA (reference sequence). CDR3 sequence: CSALGQGQETQYF. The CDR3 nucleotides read TGCAGTGCTTTGGGACAAGGACAAGAGACCCAGTACTTC.